The clone carrying this T cell receptor (beta chain) was observed a handful of times. What it recognizes is unknown. The data are from a study of CXCR4 blockade with PD-1 therapy in pancreatic cancer. Regarding the study as a whole: Survival did not correlate with tumor clonality, which averaged approximately 0.15 versus 0.05. Antigen-specificity overlap of convergent dominant clones remained unconfirmed. More frequent amino acid clones had more nucleotide rearrangements, suggesting convergent selection.

These archived tumors were resected from patients never given neoadjuvant therapy beforehand. Only in-frame clones appear in the TCRdb table, and some are missing; sequencing was by immunoSEQ multiplex PCR. The sample has about 7,400 clones, about 60% seen once. Germline V gene sequence: CDR1 SGDLS, CDR2 YYNGEE. The V end lost 3 bases, the J end lost 0 bases, and 10 bases lay between the germline ends. The CDR3 runs 15 residues. Material for sequencing was tumor tissue. The TCR originated in a human donor with pancreatic ductal adenocarcinoma. The gene calls are TRBV9 and TRBJ1-3; D unresolved. Written as DNA, the CDR3 is TGTGCCAGCAGCGCCGGACGAAGCTCTGGAAACACCATATATTTT. It translates to CASSAGRSSGNTIYF.